The T cell receptor beta chain under discussion was sequenced for a study of CD8+CD57+ T cells in acquired aplastic anemia. Study-wide findings and caveats: Almost 30 sequences, all CD8+ CDR3, were shared between patients and controls.

Sequencing involved patients with CD8+CD57+ cell expansion previously shown by flow cytometry. Untreated patients provided the blood samples, with no therapy given before sampling. The table lists this clonotype with many counts. Its antigen is as yet unknown. Germline V gene lookup returns CDR1 SGHNT and CDR2 YYREEE (reference sequence). Between the trimmed V and J ends, which lost 4 bases and 0 bases, there was a span of 9 bases. The CDR3 extends over 14 amino acids. CDR3 and TCR beta VDJ profiling relied on a genomic DNA template. TCRdb reanalysed the reads using MiXCR and keeps one entry per CDR3 protein. The table records about 180,000 distinct CDR3 sequences, around half of them present only once.

The TCR sequence derives from a human donor with aplastic anemia. The sample taken for sequencing was sorted CD4+, CD8+, or CD8+CD57+ T cells (not recorded which) from PBMCs. The chain carries TRBV5-4 and TRBJ2-3, with D unresolved. The CDR3 loop is CASSDDPSTDTQYF. The CDR3 DNA is TGTGCCAGCAGCGATGACCCTAGCACAGATACGCAGTATTTT. Based on the CDR3 plus reference TRBV5-4 and TRBJ2-3, the full variable domain is ETGVTQSPTHLIKTRGQQVTLRCSSQSGHNTVSWYQQALGQGPQFIFQYYREEENGRGNFPPRFSGLQFPNYSSELNVNALELDDSALYLCASSDDPSTDTQYFGPGTRLTVL.